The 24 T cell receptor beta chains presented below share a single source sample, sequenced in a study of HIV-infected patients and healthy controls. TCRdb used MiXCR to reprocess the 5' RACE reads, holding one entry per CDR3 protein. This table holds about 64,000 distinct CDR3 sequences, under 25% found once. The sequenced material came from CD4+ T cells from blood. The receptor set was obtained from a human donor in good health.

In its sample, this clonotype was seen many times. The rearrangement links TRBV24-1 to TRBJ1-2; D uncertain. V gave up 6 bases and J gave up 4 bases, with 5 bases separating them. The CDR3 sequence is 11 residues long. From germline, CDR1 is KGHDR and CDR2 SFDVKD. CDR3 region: CATSSGYGYTF. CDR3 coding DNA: TGTGCCACCAGTAGCGGCTATGGCTACACCTTC.

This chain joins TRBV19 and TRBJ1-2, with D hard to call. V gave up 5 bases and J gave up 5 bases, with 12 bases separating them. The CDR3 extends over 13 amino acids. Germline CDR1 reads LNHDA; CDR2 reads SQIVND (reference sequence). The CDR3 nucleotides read TGTGCCAGTAGTCTGAACAGTGGTTATGGCTACACCTTC. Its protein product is CASSLNSGYGYTF.

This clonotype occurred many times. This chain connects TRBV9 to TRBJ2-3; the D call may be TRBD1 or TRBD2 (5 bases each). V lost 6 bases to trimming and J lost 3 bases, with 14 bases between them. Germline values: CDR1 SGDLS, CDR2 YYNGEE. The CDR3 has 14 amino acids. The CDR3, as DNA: TGTGCCAGCACCCTGTGGGGGAGTACAGATACGCAGTATTTT. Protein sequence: CASTLWGSTDTQYF.

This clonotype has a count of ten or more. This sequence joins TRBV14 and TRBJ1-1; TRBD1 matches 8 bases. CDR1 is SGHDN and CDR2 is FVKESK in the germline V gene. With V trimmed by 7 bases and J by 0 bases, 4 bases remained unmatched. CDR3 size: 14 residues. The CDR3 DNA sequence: TGTGCCAGCAACCGACAGGGGATGAACACTGAAGCTTTCTTT. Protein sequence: CASNRQGMNTEAFF.

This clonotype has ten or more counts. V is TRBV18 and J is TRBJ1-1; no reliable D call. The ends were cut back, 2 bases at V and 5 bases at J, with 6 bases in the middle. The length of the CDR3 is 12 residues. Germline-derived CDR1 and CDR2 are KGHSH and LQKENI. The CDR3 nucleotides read TGTGCCAGCTCACCATCATCAACTGAAGCTTTCTTT. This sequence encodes CASSPSSTEAFF.

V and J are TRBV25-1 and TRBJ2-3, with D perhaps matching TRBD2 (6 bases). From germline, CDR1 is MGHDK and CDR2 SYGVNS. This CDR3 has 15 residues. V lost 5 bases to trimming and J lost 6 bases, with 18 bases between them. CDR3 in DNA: TGTGCCAGCAGTCCTAGGGGAGGTGTGGAGGATACGCAGTATTTT. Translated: CASSPRGGVEDTQYF.

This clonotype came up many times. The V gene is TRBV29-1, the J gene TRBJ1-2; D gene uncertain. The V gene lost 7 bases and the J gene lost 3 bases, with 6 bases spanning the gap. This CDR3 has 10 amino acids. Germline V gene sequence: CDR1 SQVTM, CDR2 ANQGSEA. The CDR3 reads CSGGDYGYTF. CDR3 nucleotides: TGCAGCGGAGGAGACTATGGCTACACCTTC.

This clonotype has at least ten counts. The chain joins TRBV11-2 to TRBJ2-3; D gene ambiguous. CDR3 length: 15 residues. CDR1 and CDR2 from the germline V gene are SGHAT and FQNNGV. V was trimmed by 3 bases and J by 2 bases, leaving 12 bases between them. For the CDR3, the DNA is TGTGCCAGCAGCTTTCGGCGGAGTTTCACAGATACGCAGTATTTT. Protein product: CASSFRRSFTDTQYF. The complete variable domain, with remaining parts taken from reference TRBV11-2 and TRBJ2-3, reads EAGVAQSPRYKIIEKRQSVAFWCNPISGHATLYWYQQILGQGPKLLIQFQNNGVVDDSQLPKDRFSAERLKGVDSTLKIQPAKLEDSAVYLCASSFRRSFTDTQYFGPGTRLTVL.

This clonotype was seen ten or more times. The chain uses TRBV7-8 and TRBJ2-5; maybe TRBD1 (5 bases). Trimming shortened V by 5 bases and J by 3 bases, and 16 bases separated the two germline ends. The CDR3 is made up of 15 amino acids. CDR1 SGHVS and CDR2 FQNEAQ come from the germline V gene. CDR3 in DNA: TGTGCCAGCAGCGTGACAGAGACTCTAAAAGAGACCCAGTACTTC. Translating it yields CASSVTETLKETQYF. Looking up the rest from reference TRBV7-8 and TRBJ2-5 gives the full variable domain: GAGVSQSPRYKVAKRGQDVALRCDPISGHVSLFWYQQALGQGPEFLTYFQNEAQLDKSGLPSDRFFAERPEGSVSTLKIQRTQQEDSAVYLCASSVTETLKETQYFGPGTRLLVL.

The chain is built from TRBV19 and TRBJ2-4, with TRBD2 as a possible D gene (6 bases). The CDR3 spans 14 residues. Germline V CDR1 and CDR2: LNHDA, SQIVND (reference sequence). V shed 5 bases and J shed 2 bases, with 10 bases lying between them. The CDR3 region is CASSAGRTKNIQYF. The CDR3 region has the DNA TGTGCCAGTAGTGCAGGGAGGACCAAAAACATTCAGTACTTC. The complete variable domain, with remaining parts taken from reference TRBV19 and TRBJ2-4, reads DGGITQSPKYLFRKEGQNVTLSCEQNLNHDAMYWYRQDPGQGLRLIYYSQIVNDFQKGDIAEGYSVSREKKESFPLTVTSAQKNPTAFYLCASSAGRTKNIQYFGAGTRLSVL.

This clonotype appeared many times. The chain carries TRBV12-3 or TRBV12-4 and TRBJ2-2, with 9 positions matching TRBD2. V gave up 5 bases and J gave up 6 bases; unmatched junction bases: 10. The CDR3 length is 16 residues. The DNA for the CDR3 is TGTGCCAGCAGTAAGGGAAGCGCTAGCGGGGCCGGGGAGCTGTTTTTT. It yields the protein CASSKGSASGAGELFF.

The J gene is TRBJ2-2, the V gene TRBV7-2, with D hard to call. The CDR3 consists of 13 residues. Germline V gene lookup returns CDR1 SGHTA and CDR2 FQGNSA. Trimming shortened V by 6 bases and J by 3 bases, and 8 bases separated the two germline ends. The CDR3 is CASRRGDTGELFF. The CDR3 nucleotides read TGTGCCAGCAGACGTGGGGACACCGGGGAGCTGTTTTTT.

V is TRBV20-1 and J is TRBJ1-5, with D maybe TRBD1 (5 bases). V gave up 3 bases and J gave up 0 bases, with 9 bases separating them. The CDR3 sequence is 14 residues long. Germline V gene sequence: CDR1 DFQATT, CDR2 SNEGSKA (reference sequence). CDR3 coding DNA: TGCAGTGCTAGGGGGCTAGATAGCAATCAGCCCCAGCATTTT. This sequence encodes CSARGLDSNQPQHF.

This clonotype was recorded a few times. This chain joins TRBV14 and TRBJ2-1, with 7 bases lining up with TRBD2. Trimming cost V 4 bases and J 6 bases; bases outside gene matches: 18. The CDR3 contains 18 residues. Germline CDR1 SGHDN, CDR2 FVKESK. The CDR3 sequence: CASSRLLLIPAGVNEQFF. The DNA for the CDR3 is TGTGCCAGCAGCCGCCTCCTTTTAATCCCGGCGGGAGTCAATGAGCAGTTCTTC.

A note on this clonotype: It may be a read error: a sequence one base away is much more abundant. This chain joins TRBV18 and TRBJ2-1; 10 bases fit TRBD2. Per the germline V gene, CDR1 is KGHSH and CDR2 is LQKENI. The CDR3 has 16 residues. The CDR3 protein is CTSSLTTGLAWNEQFF. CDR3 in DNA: TGTACCAGCTCACTAACCACGGGACTAGCGTGGAATGAGCAGTTCTTC.

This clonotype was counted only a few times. CDR3 region: CASSFARGDAFF. CDR3 bases: TGTGCCAGCAGCTTCGCGAGGGGGGACGCTTTCTTT. V and J are TRBV7-9 and TRBJ1-1; TRBD1 might be the D (6 bases). The V end was cut by 3 bases, the J end by 11 bases, with 13 bases between. This CDR3 spans 12 amino acids. Germline CDR1 and CDR2: SEHNR and FQNEAQ (reference sequence).

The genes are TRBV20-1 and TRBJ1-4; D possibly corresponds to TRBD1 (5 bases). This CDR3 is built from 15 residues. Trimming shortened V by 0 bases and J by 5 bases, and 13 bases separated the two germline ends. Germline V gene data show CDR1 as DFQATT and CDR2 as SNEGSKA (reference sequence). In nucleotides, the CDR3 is TGCAGTGCTAGAGATTGGGGGACGGAGAATGAAAAACTGTTTTTT. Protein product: CSARDWGTENEKLFF.

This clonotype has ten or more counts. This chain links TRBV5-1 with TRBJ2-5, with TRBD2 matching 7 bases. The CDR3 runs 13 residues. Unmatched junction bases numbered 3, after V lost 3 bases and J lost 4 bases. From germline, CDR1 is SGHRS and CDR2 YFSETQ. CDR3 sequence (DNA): TGCGCCAGCAGCTCTGGGGGGGGAGAGACCCAGTACTTC. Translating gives CASSSGGGETQYF.

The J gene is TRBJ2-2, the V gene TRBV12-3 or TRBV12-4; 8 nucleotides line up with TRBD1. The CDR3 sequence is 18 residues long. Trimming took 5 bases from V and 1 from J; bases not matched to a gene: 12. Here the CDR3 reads CASSLFRQGMGNTGELFF. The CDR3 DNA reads TGTGCCAGCAGTCTGTTCCGACAGGGGATGGGGAACACCGGGGAGCTGTTTTTT.

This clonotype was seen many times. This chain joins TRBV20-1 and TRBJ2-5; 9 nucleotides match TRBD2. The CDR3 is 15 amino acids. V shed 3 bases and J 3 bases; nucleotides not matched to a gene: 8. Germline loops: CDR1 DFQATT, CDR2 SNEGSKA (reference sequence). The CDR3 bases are TGCAGTGCTAGTGGGCTAGCGGGGCAAGAAGAGACCCAGTACTTC. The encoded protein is CSASGLAGQEETQYF.

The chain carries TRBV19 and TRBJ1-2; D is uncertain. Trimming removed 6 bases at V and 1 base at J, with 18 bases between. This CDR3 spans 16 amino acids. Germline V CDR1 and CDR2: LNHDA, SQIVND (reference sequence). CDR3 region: CASRTFSPGVNYGYTF. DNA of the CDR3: TGTGCCAGTAGGACTTTCTCGCCGGGAGTTAACTATGGCTACACCTTC.

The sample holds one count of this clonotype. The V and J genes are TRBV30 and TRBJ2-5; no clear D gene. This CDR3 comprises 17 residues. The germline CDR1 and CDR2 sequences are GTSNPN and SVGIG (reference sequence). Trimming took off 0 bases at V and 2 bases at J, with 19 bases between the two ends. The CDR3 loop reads CAWSVLGRTDEQETQYF. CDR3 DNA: TGTGCCTGGAGTGTACTTGGTCGAACCGACGAACAAGAGACCCAGTACTTC.

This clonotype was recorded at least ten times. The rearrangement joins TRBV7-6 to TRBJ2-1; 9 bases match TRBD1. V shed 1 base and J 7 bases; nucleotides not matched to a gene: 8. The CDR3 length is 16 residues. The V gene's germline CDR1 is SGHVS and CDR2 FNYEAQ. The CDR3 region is CASSLDQGTGSNEQFF. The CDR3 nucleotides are TGTGCCAGCAGCTTAGATCAGGGGACAGGGTCTAATGAGCAGTTCTTC.

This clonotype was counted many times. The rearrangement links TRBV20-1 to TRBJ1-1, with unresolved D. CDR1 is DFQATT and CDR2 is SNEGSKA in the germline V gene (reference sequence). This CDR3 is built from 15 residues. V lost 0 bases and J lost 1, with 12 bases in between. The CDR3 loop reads CSARDPAGSNTEAFF. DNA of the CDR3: TGCAGTGCTAGAGATCCGGCGGGCTCGAACACTGAAGCTTTCTTT.